This TCR beta chain derives from a study of T cells in Graves' hyperthyroidism and ophthalmopathy. Study findings and constraints: In the analysis, a 13 V-J model separated ophthalmopathy from stable hyperthyroidism.

A remark on this clonotype: Its antigen is not known. This clone may be a read error of a much larger clone one base away.

From germline, CDR1 is LGHDT and CDR2 YNNKEL (reference sequence). The CDR3 covers 13 residues. A NOSPECS grade of at least 4, a Clinical Activity Score of at least 3 and duration under 3 months were recorded in ophthalmopathy patients. Exclusion of patients followed from uncontrolled infection, other autoimmune disease, pregnancy or lactation. Fresh 10 ml peripheral blood yielded PBMCs. It was RNA transcripts that yielded the amplified TCR beta CDR3 regions. The primer set for the first-round RT-PCR of the TCR CDR3 was HTBI. One entry per CDR3 protein results from TCRdb running MiXCR on the multiplex PCR reads. Of approximately 430,000 distinct CDR3 sequences listed, roughly 15% are singletons.

The specimen was blood. The genes are TRBV3-1 and TRBJ1-2, with 7 nucleotides matching TRBD1. The origin of this receptor is a man aged 18 to 35 with Graves' ophthalmopathy. This CDR3 is CAGSLGTVHGYTF. The CDR3 DNA is TGTGCCGGCAGCCTCGGGACAGTTCATGGCTACACCTTC. The full variable domain, its missing parts supplied by reference TRBV3-1 and TRBJ1-2, is DTAVSQTPKYLVTQMGNDKSIKCEQNLGHDTMYWYKQDSKKFLKIMFSYNNKELIINETVPNRFSPKSPDKAHLNLHINSLELGDSAVYFCAGSLGTVHGYTFGSGTRLTVV.